This T cell receptor beta chain derives from a study of T cell responses to AZD1222 COVID-19 vaccine. This clone was recorded only once. Trimming pared 2 bases from V and 0 bases from J, leaving 10 bases between. The CDR3 has 15 residues. Germline lookup yields CDR1 MNHEY and CDR2 SVGAGI. Only in-frame clones appear in the TCRdb table, and some are missing; sequencing was by immunoSEQ multiplex PCR. Here the sample spans roughly 130,000 clones, 90% to 95% being singletons. V usage is TRBV6-5 and J usage is TRBJ1-1; D ambiguous. The sample here was peripheral blood, taken on day 0 of AZD1222 vaccination. This clonotype originated in an adult in good health. CDR3 nucleotide sequence: TGTGCCAGCAGTTACGGGCGGATTATGAACACTGAAGCTTTCTTT. This translates into CASSYGRIMNTEAFF.